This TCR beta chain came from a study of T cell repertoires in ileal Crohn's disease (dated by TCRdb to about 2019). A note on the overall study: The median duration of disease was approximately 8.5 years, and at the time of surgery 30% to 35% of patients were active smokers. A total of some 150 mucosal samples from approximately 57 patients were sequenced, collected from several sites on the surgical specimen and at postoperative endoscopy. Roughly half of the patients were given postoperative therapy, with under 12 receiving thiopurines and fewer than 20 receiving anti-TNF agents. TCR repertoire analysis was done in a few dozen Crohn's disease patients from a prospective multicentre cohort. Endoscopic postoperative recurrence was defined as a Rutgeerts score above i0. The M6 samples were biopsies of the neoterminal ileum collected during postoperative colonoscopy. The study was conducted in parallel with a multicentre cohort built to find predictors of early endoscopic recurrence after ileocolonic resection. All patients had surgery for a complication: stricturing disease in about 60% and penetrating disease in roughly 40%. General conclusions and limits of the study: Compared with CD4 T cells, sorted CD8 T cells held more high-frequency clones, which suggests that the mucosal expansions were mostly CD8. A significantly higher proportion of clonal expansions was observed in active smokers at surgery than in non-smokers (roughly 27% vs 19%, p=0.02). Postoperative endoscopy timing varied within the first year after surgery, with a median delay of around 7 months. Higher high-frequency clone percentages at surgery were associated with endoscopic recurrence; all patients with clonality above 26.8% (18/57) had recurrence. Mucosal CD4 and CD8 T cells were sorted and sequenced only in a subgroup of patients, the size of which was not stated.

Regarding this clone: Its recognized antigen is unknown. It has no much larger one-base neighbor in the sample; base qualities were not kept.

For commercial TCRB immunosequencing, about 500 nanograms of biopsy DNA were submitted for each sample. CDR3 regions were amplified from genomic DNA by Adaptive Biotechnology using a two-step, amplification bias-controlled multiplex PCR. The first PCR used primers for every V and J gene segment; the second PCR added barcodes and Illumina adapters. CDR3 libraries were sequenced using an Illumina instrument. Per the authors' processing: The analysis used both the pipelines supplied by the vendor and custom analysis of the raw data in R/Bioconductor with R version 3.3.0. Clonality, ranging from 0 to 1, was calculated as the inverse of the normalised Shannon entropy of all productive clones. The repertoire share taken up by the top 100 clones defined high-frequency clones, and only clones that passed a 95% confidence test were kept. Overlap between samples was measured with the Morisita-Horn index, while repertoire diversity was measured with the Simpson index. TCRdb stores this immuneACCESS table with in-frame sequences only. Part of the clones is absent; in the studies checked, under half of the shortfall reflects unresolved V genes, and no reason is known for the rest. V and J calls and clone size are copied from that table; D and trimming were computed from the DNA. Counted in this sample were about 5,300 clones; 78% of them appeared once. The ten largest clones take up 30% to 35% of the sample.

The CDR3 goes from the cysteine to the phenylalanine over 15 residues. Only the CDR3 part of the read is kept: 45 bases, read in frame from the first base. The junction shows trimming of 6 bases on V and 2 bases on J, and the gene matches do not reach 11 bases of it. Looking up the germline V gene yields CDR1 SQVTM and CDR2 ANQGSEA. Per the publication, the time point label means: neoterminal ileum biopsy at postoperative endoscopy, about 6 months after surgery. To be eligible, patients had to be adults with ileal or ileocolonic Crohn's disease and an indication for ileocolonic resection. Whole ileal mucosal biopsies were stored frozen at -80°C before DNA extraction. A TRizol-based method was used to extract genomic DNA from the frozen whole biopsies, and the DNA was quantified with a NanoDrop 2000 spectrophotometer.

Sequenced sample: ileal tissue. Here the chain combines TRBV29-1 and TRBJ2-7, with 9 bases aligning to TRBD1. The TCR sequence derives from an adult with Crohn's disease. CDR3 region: CSVRVDRGGPYEQYF. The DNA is TGCAGCGTGAGGGTCGACAGGGGGGGGCCCTACGAGCAGTACTTC.